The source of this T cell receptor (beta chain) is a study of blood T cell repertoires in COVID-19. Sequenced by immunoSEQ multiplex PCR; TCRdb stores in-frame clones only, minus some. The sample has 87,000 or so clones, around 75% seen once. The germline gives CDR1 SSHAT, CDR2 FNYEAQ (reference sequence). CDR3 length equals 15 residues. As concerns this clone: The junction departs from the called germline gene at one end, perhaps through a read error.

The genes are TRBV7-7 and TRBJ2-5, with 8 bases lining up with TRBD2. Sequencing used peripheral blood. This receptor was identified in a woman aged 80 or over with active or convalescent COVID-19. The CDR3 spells CASSLTGASGETQYF. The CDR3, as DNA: TGTGCTAGCAGCTTAACGGGGGCTAGCGGGGAGACCCAGTACTTC. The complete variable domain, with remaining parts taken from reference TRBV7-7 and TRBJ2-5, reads GAGVSQSPRYKVTKRGQDVTLRCDPISSHATLYWYQQALGQGPEFLTYFNYEAQPDKSGLPSDRFSAERPEGSISTLTIQRTEQRDSAMYRCASSLTGASGETQYFGPGTRLLVL.